The rows below give T cell receptor beta chains drawn from one sample of a study of CXCR3-negative and CXCR3-positive naive CD8 T cells. Reprocessing the 5' RACE reads, TCRdb reports a single entry for every CDR3 protein and omits DNA. This sample's table reports about 43,000 distinct CDR3 sequences. The sample was memory CD8+ T cells from blood. The receptors stem from a human donor in good health. Some clones in this sample may be carry-over from other donors' samples. CDR3s include the opening cysteine and the closing phenylalanine or tryptophan. Fields, in order: V gene, J gene, clone size, CDR3 protein. Size is stated for part of the rows, as once, few or many counts, or as a class when the clone is expanded.

>TRBV20-1|TRBJ2-5|-
CSASQGVDLETQYF
>TRBV7-9|TRBJ1-1|-
CASSHPGQGLATEAFF
>TRBV11-2|TRBJ2-7|medium-sized
CASSEIPRRIYEQYF
>TRBV12-3/TRBV12-4|TRBJ2-3|-
CASSFAGSDTQYF
>TRBV10-3|TRBJ1-1|-
CAISDPGQGWTEAFF
>TRBV7-9|TRBJ1-1|-
CASSFWSLGTEAFF
>TRBV28|TRBJ2-2|-
CASSSPKQGTNTGELFF
>TRBV5-1|TRBJ1-2|-
CASSLATGYGYTF
>TRBV5-1|TRBJ2-1|-
CASSLDRGVYNEQFF
>TRBV7-9|TRBJ2-1|-
CASSSRAKGGSSYNEQFF
>TRBV20-1|TRBJ1-2|-
CSARGVDRGLNGYTF
>TRBV28|TRBJ1-5|-
CASSAPGTGGNQPQHF
>TRBV7-9|TRBJ2-1|medium-sized
CASTGVAVGNEQFF
>TRBV20-1|TRBJ2-1|-
CSASPASGLDEQFF
>TRBV15|TRBJ2-7|-
CATSRETGQPYEQYF
>TRBV20-1|TRBJ2-7|-
CSASDADGAYEQYF
>TRBV29-1|TRBJ1-1|-
CSVDRTNTEAFF
>TRBV29-1|TRBJ2-3|-
CSAPTGGTDTQYF
>TRBV2|TRBJ1-1|-
CASKRHGYEGLGTEAFF
>TRBV21-1|TRBJ2-3|-
CASKGAARGTDTQYF
>TRBV7-9|TRBJ2-1|-
CASSTWGLRYSYNEQFF
>TRBV29-1|TRBJ1-1|-
CSVGPGVSTEAFF
>TRBV7-9|TRBJ2-1|-
CASSHRERYNEQFF
>TRBV3-1|TRBJ1-2|-
CASSQAGAYGYTF
>TRBV28|TRBJ1-1|-
CASSLRQGGSNTEAFF
>TRBV24-1|TRBJ2-1|-
CSTSRGLENNEQFF
>TRBV20-1|TRBJ1-1|-
CSARAGRGITEAFF
>TRBV6-2/TRBV6-3|TRBJ2-3|-
CASSYLETDTQYF
>TRBV7-6|TRBJ1-5|-
CASSPETLGNQPQHF
>TRBV20-1|TRBJ2-1|-
CSAKWETSGRVFYYNEQFF
>TRBV7-8|TRBJ1-6|-
CAKGGGDNSPLHF
>TRBV28|TRBJ2-5|-
CASSLSRGKETQYF
>TRBV5-5|TRBJ1-4|-
CASSLGWGYEKLFF
>TRBV7-3|TRBJ1-1|-
CASSLNANTEAFF
>TRBV29-1|TRBJ2-1|-
CSTYGTGGEGVSSYNEQFF
>TRBV6-6|TRBJ2-7|-
CASSIPGVSYEQYF
>TRBV29-1|TRBJ1-2|-
CSVVSSQLNYGYTF
>TRBV7-9|TRBJ1-2|-
CASSLPVKKANYGYTF
>TRBV5-1|TRBJ1-1|-
CASSLSQGVKTEAFF
>TRBV2|TRBJ2-3|-
CASSDPYLSRGITDTQYF
>TRBV29-1|TRBJ2-7|-
CSVQSSTGGSYEQYF
>TRBV5-1|TRBJ1-1|-
CASSSPPGGPTEAFF
>TRBV7-2|TRBJ2-7|-
CASSFGTGYEQYF
>TRBV30|TRBJ2-7|-
CAWSVQDGAYEQYF
>TRBV7-2|TRBJ2-5|medium-sized
CASSLLSTSILETQYF
>TRBV19|TRBJ2-1|-
CASSIMSNEQFF
>TRBV7-8|TRBJ1-5|-
CASSLGIIQPQHF
>TRBV6-1|TRBJ2-1|-
CASSEYAGTGGNEQFF
>TRBV5-5|TRBJ2-7|-
CASSHPTGVEQYF
>TRBV15|TRBJ1-5|-
CATSVGTGDSNQPQHF
>TRBV25-1|TRBJ2-5|-
CASRRDSQETQYF
>TRBV15|TRBJ1-2|-
CATSRDGGREVANYGYTF
>TRBV7-7|TRBJ2-7|-
CASSLDVVREQYF